The clone carrying this T cell receptor (beta chain) was seen at least ten times. Its antigen is unidentified. V dropped 3 bases and J dropped 8; count of bases not matched to a gene: 9. Germline V CDR1 and CDR2: MDHEN, SYDVKM. CDR3 length equals 15 residues. The data were taken from a study of T cells in Graves' hyperthyroidism and ophthalmopathy. Using RNA transcripts as the source, TCR beta CDR3 regions were amplified. During a first-round RT-PCR of the TCR CDR3, the HTBI primer set was used. TCRdb ran MiXCR on the multiplex PCR reads and lists one entry per CDR3 protein. The profile shows around 580,000 distinct CDR3 sequences, around 15% of them singletons. Study-wide results and caveats: Classification by a 13 V-J model distinguished ophthalmopathy from stable hyperthyroidism.

Sequencing was performed on blood. This receptor was obtained from a woman in her late teens or twenties with Graves' hyperthyroidism. The chain joins TRBV28 to TRBJ2-1; 8 positions agree with TRBD1. The CDR3 is CASSLPGQVLDEQFF. CDR3 nucleotide sequence: TGTGCCAGCAGTTTGCCGGGACAGGTATTGGATGAGCAGTTCTTC.